This T cell receptor (beta chain) was sequenced for a study of blood T cell repertoires in COVID-19 (TCRdb year 2020). About the full investigation: Samples from collaborators originated in the United States, Italy and Spain and spanned both the acute and convalescent phases of COVID-19. The prospective study material was composed of cDNA or gDNA derived from T cells, B-cell-depleted T cells, or PBMCs. Subjects who had been exposed to COVID-19, were actively infected with it, or had recovered from it provided the deeply sampled blood TCRbeta repertoires that made up the dataset. The repertoires were released in a freely available public database meant as a resource for research on the immune response to SARS-CoV-2. Samples were obtained from the ongoing ImmuneRACE study (first 160 participants) and from some 1,200 subjects provided by 6 global collaborators. A de-identified subject ID, COVID-19 status, age in years and sex were almost always included in the sample metadata. HLA class I and class II types, where available, came from metadata supplied by the sample provider rather than from assay-based typing.

Including cysteine and phenylalanine, the CDR3 has 17 amino acids. Solely the CDR3 DNA is kept, with 51 bases framed from the first base. Trimming removed 4 bases from V and 3 bases from J, leaving 18 bases between the germline ends. From the germline V gene, CDR1 is LGHNT and CDR2 is FRNRAP. Overall results and qualifications from the work: The quantity of clinical and demographic metadata differed by source and by participant and was supplied without curation.

As for this clone: Its antigen remains unidentified. No base-level quality is on record; no much larger clone is a single base apart.

TCRbeta CDR3 regions were amplified from genomic DNA by means of the immunoSEQ Assay, a bias-controlled multiplex PCR. Per the authors' processing: The number of nucleated cells in each sample was estimated by amplification of reference gene primers within the assay. To quantify the absolute abundance of each unique TCRbeta CDR3 rearrangement, sequence reads were collapsed and filtered. For each sample, productive Simpson clonality was calculated as the square root of Simpson's diversity index across productive rearrangements. The source is immuneACCESS, and TCRdb retained only in-frame sequences with V and J called. Part of the clones is not carried over; for the studies checked, unresolved V genes explain less than half of this, and the remainder is unexplained. The V and J calls and clone size come from that table; D and trimming were worked out from the DNA. This sample has about 230,000 clones in its table, and about 80% of those were observed once. Together, the top ten hold 7.4% of the sample.

The collaborating institutions used their own protocols to collect whole blood in K2EDTA tubes. Collaborator samples were shipped for TCRbeta analysis as frozen whole blood, isolated PBMCs, or DNA extracted from either sample type. The receptor's source is a woman between 50 and 59 years old with acute or convalescent COVID-19. The specimen sequenced was peripheral blood. The chain links TRBV12-5 with TRBJ2-2; TRBD1 could be the D gene, as 6 bases match. In nucleotide form, the sequence is TGTGCTAGTGGTTCGAATACCGAGGACAGATACACCGGGGAGCTGTTTTTT. Its coded protein is CASGSNTEDRYTGELFF.